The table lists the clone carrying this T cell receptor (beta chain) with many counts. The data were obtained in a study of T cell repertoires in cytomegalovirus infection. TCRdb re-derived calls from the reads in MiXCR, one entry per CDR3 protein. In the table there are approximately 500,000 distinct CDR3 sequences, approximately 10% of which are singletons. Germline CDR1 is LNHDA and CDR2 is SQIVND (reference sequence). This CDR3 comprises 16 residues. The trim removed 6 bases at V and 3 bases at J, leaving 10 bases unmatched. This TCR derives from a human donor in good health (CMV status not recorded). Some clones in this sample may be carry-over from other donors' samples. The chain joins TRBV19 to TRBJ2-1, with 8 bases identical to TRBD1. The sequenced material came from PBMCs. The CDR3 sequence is CASRATGVRGYNEQFF. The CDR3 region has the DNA TGTGCCAGTAGGGCGACAGGGGTCAGGGGCTACAATGAGCAGTTCTTC.